This T cell receptor (beta chain) came from a study of CD8 T cells in ankylosing spondylitis. Study findings and constraints: What seemed typical of ankylosing spondylitis blood was a TCR beta motif built from fewer than ten highly homologous variants.

Molecular-barcoded quantitative 5'-RACE produced these TCR beta libraries. TCRdb analysed the 5' RACE reads with MiXCR anew, one entry per CDR3 protein. This table holds 36,000 or so distinct CDR3 sequences, 6% found once. In germline, CDR1 is SEHNR, CDR2 FQNEAQ (reference sequence). J was trimmed by 3 bases and V by 5 bases; bases with no gene match: 4. CDR3 length equals 14 residues. This clonotype has at least ten counts. Antigen specificity is unknown. Sequencing was performed on blood, either unsorted or a sorted T cell fraction (not recorded which). The chain employs TRBV7-9 and TRBJ2-5, with 9 bases that match TRBD2. This receptor was taken from a male donor with ankylosing spondylitis or in good health (not recorded which). The CDR3 DNA reads TGTGCCAGCAGCGTCCGACTAGCGGAAGAGACCCAGTACTTC. Encoded protein: CASSVRLAEETQYF.